A selection of T cell receptor beta chains follows, all from one sample in a study of a mutant IDH1 vaccine in newly diagnosed glioma. Their antigen targets remain unknown. Measured with immunoSEQ multiplex PCR; TCRdb has only the in-frame clones, and not every one. The table has about 33,000 clones, approximately 80% seen once. The sample was PBMCs, taken from a glioma patient whose treatment included an IDH1 peptide vaccine. These receptors were obtained from a man aged 25 to 40 with glioma. CDR3s leave out the opening cysteine and the closing phenylalanine or tryptophan. D genes are given only for firm matches.

v_call	j_call	d_call	cdr3_aa
TRBV29-1	TRBJ2-1	TRBD1	SVEEGRGQPV
TRBV12-5	TRBJ1-1	.	ASVGAGTEAF
TRBV10-3	TRBJ2-7	.	AISGGTYSYEQY
TRBV30	TRBJ1-2	.	AYRQTPNYGYT
TRBV9	TRBJ1-1	.	ASSVDNRNTEAF
TRBV19	TRBJ1-2	.	ASITAIGGSYYGYT
TRBV19	TRBJ2-3	TRBD2	ASSNSGGASDTQY
TRBV7-9	TRBJ1-3	.	ASSLGASSGNTIY
TRBV5-1	TRBJ2-3	.	ASSLAPGSRQDTQY
TRBV2	TRBJ2-7	.	ASSEVQQLTYEQY
TRBV5-1	TRBJ2-3	.	ASSSREGTDTQY
TRBV5-1	TRBJ1-1	.	ASSSDQGRTEAF
TRBV7-2	TRBJ2-1	TRBD1	ASSPKTGHYNEQF
TRBV7-9	TRBJ2-1	.	ASIGMADSSYNEQF
TRBV30	TRBJ1-6	TRBD1	AWRTGGYNSPLH
TRBV18	TRBJ2-3	.	ASSPVPDTQY
TRBV30	TRBJ2-3	.	ASSMGVTDTDTQY
TRBV25-1	TRBJ2-3	.	ASSVSTDTQY
TRBV7-2	TRBJ1-6	TRBD1	ASSRDRNNSPLH
TRBV27	TRBJ2-2	.	ASSLTGQSTGELF
TRBV2	TRBJ2-3	.	ASSVFASTDTQY
TRBV7-2	TRBJ1-6	.	ASSLLGPPYNSPLH
TRBV5-1	TRBJ2-1	TRBD2	ASSPHFSGGAGEQF
TRBV5-1	TRBJ1-1	.	ASSLSGSETEAF
TRBV18	TRBJ2-7	.	ASSPGRFSYEQY
TRBV30	TRBJ2-2	TRBD1	AWSVHLAGGTTGELF
TRBV7-9	TRBJ1-3	.	ASSHGQPGNTIY
TRBV2	TRBJ1-2	.	ASSEDIWRTGGYT
TRBV5-4	TRBJ2-2	TRBD2	ASSSPSGRSTGELF
TRBV28	TRBJ2-7	TRBD1	ASSFSQIRDRGLLVGY
TRBV4-1	TRBJ1-1	.	ASSQVGQNTEAF
TRBV7-9	TRBJ1-1	.	ASSVRNTEAF
TRBV30	TRBJ2-3	.	AWSVQGGTDTQY
TRBV2	TRBJ2-7	TRBD1	ASSRLGTGMNEQY
TRBV29-1	TRBJ2-3	TRBD1	SVEDPRGMADTQY
TRBV21-1	TRBJ2-7	.	ASWTSGARSSYEQY
TRBV6-5	TRBJ2-7	.	ASTTSFSYEQY
TRBV6-1	TRBJ1-5	.	ASSGGVNNQPQH
TRBV6-5	TRBJ2-7	.	ASANKGQFFHEQY
TRBV4-1	TRBJ1-2	TRBD1	ASSPRTGPKLLSYT
TRBV20-1	TRBJ1-5	.	SASARQPQH
TRBV30	TRBJ1-1	.	AWSRDLATEAF
TRBV6-5	TRBJ2-2	TRBD2	ASRPPGLVGGELF
TRBV29-1	TRBJ1-2	.	SVEGRANYGYT
TRBV7-2	TRBJ2-7	TRBD1	ASSQGGGTGIYEQY
TRBV5-1	TRBJ2-1	.	ASSLYASDNEQF
TRBV11-2	TRBJ1-5	.	ASSTRGRGRNQPQH
TRBV19	TRBJ2-7	.	ASSIDGTYEQY
TRBV9	TRBJ1-4	.	ARNIPGSTNEKLF
TRBV7-2	TRBJ2-5	.	ASSFRTGTETQY
TRBV11-2	TRBJ1-6	.	ASGRNSPLH
TRBV5-1	TRBJ1-4	.	ASSSEHNEKLF
TRBV7-6	TRBJ2-2	TRBD2	ASSLRSYTAGGPGGELF
TRBV2	TRBJ2-3	.	ASSPDWRTDTQY
TRBV11-2	TRBJ2-7	.	ASSSESRGSYEQY
TRBV5-1	TRBJ2-7	.	ASSPTLYEQY
TRBV2	TRBJ1-1	.	ASSEENWGNDEAF
TRBV5-4	TRBJ2-3	TRBD1	ASSVAVGQGNTDTQY
TRBV7-3	TRBJ2-5	.	ASGNAQVQETQY
TRBV5-4	TRBJ1-4	TRBD1	ASSHGTVATNEKLF